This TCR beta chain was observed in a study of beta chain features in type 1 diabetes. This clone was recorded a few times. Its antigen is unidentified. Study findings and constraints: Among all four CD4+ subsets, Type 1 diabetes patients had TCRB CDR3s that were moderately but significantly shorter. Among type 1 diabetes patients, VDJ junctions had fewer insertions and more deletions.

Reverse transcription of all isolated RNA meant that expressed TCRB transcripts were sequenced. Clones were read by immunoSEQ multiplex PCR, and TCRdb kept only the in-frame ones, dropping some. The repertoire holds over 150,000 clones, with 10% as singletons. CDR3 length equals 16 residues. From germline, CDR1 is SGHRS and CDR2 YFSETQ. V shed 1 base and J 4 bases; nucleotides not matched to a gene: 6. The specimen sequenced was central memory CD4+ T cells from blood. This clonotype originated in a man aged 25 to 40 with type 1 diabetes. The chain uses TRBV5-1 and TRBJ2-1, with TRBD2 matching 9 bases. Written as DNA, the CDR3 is TGCGCCAGCAGCTTGAATCAACTAGCGGGTTACAATGAGCAGTTCTTC. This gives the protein CASSLNQLAGYNEQFF.